This T cell receptor beta chain is from a study of blood T cell repertoires in COVID-19. Whole-study context: There were acute and convalescent COVID-19 samples, and they came from the United States, Italy and Spain.

The CDR3 runs 17 residues. Germline lookup yields CDR1 KGHDR and CDR2 SFDVKD. The ends were cut back, 4 bases at V and 0 bases at J, with 12 bases in the middle. Per the original data handling: Amplified reference gene primers provided the basis for estimating nucleated cell counts. Using immunoSEQ multiplex PCR, the repertoire was profiled, and TCRdb retains in-frame clones only, with some absent. The DNA gave D and trimming, while V, J and clone size come from that table. Here the sample spans some 190,000 clones, 80% being singletons. This chain uses TRBV24-1 with TRBJ1-6; D gene ambiguous. The source material was peripheral blood. The receptor comes from a man aged 60-69 years with acute or convalescent COVID-19. CDR3 bases: TGTGCCACCAGTGAGCCCCACTCTAACTCCTATAATTCACCCCTCCACTTT. Translating it yields CATSEPHSNSYNSPLHF.